This TCR beta chain was sequenced during a study of T-cell reconstitution after alpha-beta-depleted transplantation in children. The V gene's germline CDR1 is SGHRS and CDR2 YFSETQ. CDR3 length equals 17 residues. V was pared by 0 bases and J by 1 base, with 3 bases of the junction left unmatched. Preparing the TCRbeta library involved the use of unique molecular identifiers. Each CDR3 protein is one row after TCRdb ran MiXCR on the PCR reads. The table lists hundreds of thousands of distinct CDR3 sequences, roughly 17% of them singletons. The V and J genes are TRBV5-1 and TRBJ2-1; 11 nucleotides agree with TRBD1. The sample consisted of PBMCs from the stem cell graft donor, taken from the stem cell graft. The receptor comes from a human donor who donated a stem cell graft to a child with acute myeloid leukemia. This CDR3 is CASSLDGTGGSYNEQFF. The DNA of the CDR3 is TGCGCCAGCAGCTTGGATGGGACAGGGGGTTCCTACAATGAGCAGTTCTTC.